Shown below are 16 T cell receptor beta chains from a single sample sequenced in a study of shared clonotypes between healthy human individuals. The method was immunoSEQ multiplex PCR; TCRdb's version includes in-frame clones alone and lacks a portion of them. The data contain approximately 2.3 million clones, 90% to 95% of them singletons. Sequences were obtained from naive CD4+ T cells from PBMCs. As for subset: CD45RA+ positively selected. The source is a man aged 18 to 30 in good health. Some clones in this sample may be carry-over from other donors' samples.

The chain recombines TRBV5-6 with TRBJ1-3, with 7 bases aligning to TRBD1. V was pared by 4 bases and J by 4 bases, with 11 bases of the junction left unmatched. The CDR3 has 16 residues. Germline CDR1 is SGHDT and CDR2 is YYEEEE. CDR3 sequence: CASSILDRAGGNTIYF. In DNA, the CDR3 is TGTGCCAGCAGCATTTTAGACAGGGCTGGCGGAAACACCATATATTTT.

This chain joins TRBV7-9 and TRBJ1-4, with D unresolved. This CDR3 has 15 amino acids. Germline lookup yields CDR1 SEHNR and CDR2 FQNEAQ (reference sequence). V lost 1 base to trimming and J lost 4 bases, with 10 bases between them. CDR3 in DNA: TGTGCCAGCAGCTTAGTGGAATCGCGTAATGAAAAACTGTTTTTT. Encoded protein: CASSLVESRNEKLFF. Full variable domain (missing parts from reference TRBV7-9 and TRBJ1-4): DTGVSQNPRHKITKRGQNVTFRCDPISEHNRLYWYRQTLGQGPEFLTYFQNEAQLEKSRLLSDRFSAERPKGSFSTLEIQRTEQGDSAMYLCASSLVESRNEKLFFGSGTQLSVL.

J is TRBJ2-5 and V is TRBV6-1, with no clear D. The V gene's germline CDR1 is MNHNS and CDR2 SASEGT. The CDR3 length is 12 residues. With 6 bases removed from V and 4 bases from J, the gap between germline ends came to 9 bases. The CDR3 region is CASRMIGETQYF. CDR3 bases: TGTGCCAGCAGGATGATTGGAGAGACCCAGTACTTC.

This chain links TRBV5-1 with TRBJ1-4; D remains unclear. Trimming took off 4 bases at V and 5 bases at J, with 12 bases between the two ends. Germline-derived CDR1 and CDR2 are SGHRS and YFSETQ. The CDR3 runs to 14 residues. For the CDR3, the DNA is TGCGCCAGCAGCCCTGGTACAGTCAATGAAAAACTGTTTTTT. Translated: CASSPGTVNEKLFF.

Turning to this clone: Additional DNA sequences in this sample encode the identical CDR3. The chain links TRBV5-1 to TRBJ1-3, with no clear D. Trimming cost V 0 bases and J 2 bases, with 6 bases left between them. The CDR3 covers 14 residues. Germline V lookup: CDR1 SGHRS, CDR2 YFSETQ. CDR3: CASSLDGAGNTIYF. DNA of the CDR3: TGCGCCAGCAGCTTGGACGGTGCTGGAAACACCATATATTTT.

V is TRBV4-2 and J is TRBJ2-3, with D maybe TRBD2 (6 bases). CDR1 and CDR2 from the germline V gene are LGHNA and YNFKEQ. The CDR3 loop spans 15 amino acids. Trimming removed 8 bases at V and 3 bases at J, with 18 bases between. DNA of the CDR3: TGTGCCAGCTCCCCCCCGGGACTTTCAACAGATACGCAGTATTTT. Translating it yields CASSPPGLSTDTQYF.

This sequence joins TRBV2 and TRBJ2-3, with D perhaps matching TRBD1 (6 bases). Trimming took off 6 bases at V and 2 bases at J, with 18 bases between the two ends. This CDR3 is built from 16 residues. CDR1 and CDR2 (germline): SNHLY, FYNNEI. The DNA for the CDR3 is TGTGCCAGCAGCCACCCCCTACAGGGCTTCACAGATACGCAGTATTTT. Amino acid sequence: CASSHPLQGFTDTQYF. The full variable domain, rest sourced from reference TRBV2 and TRBJ2-3, is EPEVTQTPSHQVTQMGQEVILRCVPISNHLYFYWYRQILGQKVEFLVSFYNNEISEKSEIFDDQFSVERPDGSNFTLKIRSTKLEDSAMYFCASSHPLQGFTDTQYFGPGTRLTVL.

The CDR3 bases are TGTGCCAGCTCACCAAATCTTCGCGAGCAGTACTTC. It yields the protein CASSPNLREQYF. V gene TRBV18 combines with J gene TRBJ2-7; D remains ambiguous. The germline CDR1 and CDR2 sequences are KGHSH and LQKENI. V was cut by 2 bases and J by 6 bases, with 8 bases left in between. The CDR3 has 12 residues. Full variable domain (rest looked up from reference TRBV18 and TRBJ2-7): NAGVMQNPRHLVRRRGQEARLRCSPMKGHSHVYWYRQLPEEGLKFMVYLQKENIIDESGMPKERFSAEFPKEGPSILRIQQVVRGDSAAYFCASSPNLREQYFGPGTRLTVT.

The chain recombines TRBV4-2 with TRBJ2-2; no clear D gene. CDR1 and CDR2 (germline): LGHNA, YNFKEQ. The V and J ends lost 0 bases and 0 bases respectively, with 5 bases between them. The CDR3 loop spans 15 amino acids. This CDR3 reads CASSQDGPNTGELFF. CDR3 in DNA: TGTGCCAGCAGCCAAGATGGACCGAACACCGGGGAGCTGTTTTTT.

This chain connects TRBV30 to TRBJ1-3; D not resolved. The CDR3 runs to 15 residues. V was trimmed by 4 bases and J by 1 base, leaving 14 bases between them. Germline CDR1 and CDR2: GTSNPN and SVGIG (reference sequence). This CDR3 is CAWNRGGPSGNTIYF. The CDR3 DNA sequence: TGTGCCTGGAACCGGGGAGGACCTTCTGGAAACACCATATATTTT.

On this clone: Distinct nucleotide sequences in the sample also encode this CDR3. The chain couples TRBV6-1 to TRBJ1-1; D perhaps matches TRBD1 (5 bases). The germline gives CDR1 MNHNS, CDR2 SASEGT. The length of the CDR3 is 13 residues. The V gene lost 4 bases and the J gene lost 1 base, with 7 bases spanning the gap. The CDR3 DNA reads as TGTGCCAGCAGTGTCGGGGGGAACACTGAAGCTTTCTTT. It is translated as CASSVGGNTEAFF.

This clone occurred once. Other DNA sequences in the same sample also yield this CDR3. The chain couples TRBV30 to TRBJ2-7, with 9 bases fitting TRBD1. V trimming: 1 base; J trimming: 3 bases; junction bases outside the gene matches: 1. Germline CDR1 and CDR2: GTSNPN and SVGIG (reference sequence). The CDR3 has 13 residues. CDR3 amino acids: CAWSADRGYEQYF. In DNA form, the CDR3 reads TGTGCCTGGAGTGCGGACAGGGGCTACGAGCAGTACTTC.

Only one count was recorded for this clone. The gene calls are TRBV5-1 and TRBJ2-3, with 8 bases identical to TRBD2. The CDR3 loop spans 15 amino acids. With V trimmed by 2 bases and J by 5 bases, 7 bases remained unmatched. In germline, CDR1 is SGHRS, CDR2 YFSETQ. The CDR3, as DNA: TGCGCCAGCAGCTTTTATAGCGGGGCCGAAGATACGCAGTATTTT. Translating gives CASSFYSGAEDTQYF. The full variable domain, its missing parts supplied by reference TRBV5-1 and TRBJ2-3, is KAGVTQTPRYLIKTRGQQVTLSCSPISGHRSVSWYQQTPGQGLQFLFEYFSETQRNKGNFPGRFSGRQFSNSRSEMNVSTLELGDSALYLCASSFYSGAEDTQYFGPGTRLTVL.

A remark on this clone: The identical CDR3 is also encoded by other nucleotide sequences in the sample. V and J are TRBV6-5 and TRBJ1-1; D remains unclear. Germline lookup yields CDR1 MNHEY and CDR2 SVGAGI. The CDR3 has 13 residues. V shed 2 bases and J shed 4 bases, with 8 bases lying between them. CDR3 amino acids: CASSYPGSTEAFF. Here the CDR3 DNA reads TGTGCCAGCAGTTACCCCGGGAGCACTGAAGCTTTCTTT.

The chain uses TRBV19 and TRBJ1-5; a weak D match, TRBD1 (6 bases). The CDR3 runs to 15 residues. V dropped 10 bases and J dropped 1 base, with 17 bases sitting between them. Germline CDR1 and CDR2: LNHDA and SQIVND (reference sequence). CDR3 amino acids: CATSFGGSSNQPQHF. The CDR3 DNA is TGTGCCACCTCCTTTGGGGGCTCGAGCAATCAGCCCCAGCATTTT.

A word on this clone: Additional DNA sequences in this sample encode the identical CDR3. This chain connects TRBV7-9 to TRBJ2-7; no clear D. Trimming removed 1 base at V and 6 bases at J, with 7 bases between. The CDR3 loop spans 12 amino acids. Germline CDR1 is SEHNR and CDR2 is FQNEAQ (reference sequence). Written as DNA, the CDR3 is TGTGCCAGCAGCTTAGTAGTTGGCGAGCAGTACTTC. Encoded protein: CASSLVVGEQYF.